Only a few counts were recorded for the clone carrying this TCR beta chain. The sample comes from a study of cytomegalovirus exposure and HLA in healthy donors. The wider study: Early released data had tens of millions of unique TCRs, all coming from HLA-typed donors.

With 60 Vbeta and 13 Jbeta primers, the PCR was carried out. Clones were sequenced by immunoSEQ multiplex PCR, and TCRdb holds only the in-frame ones, with some missing. The sample yields fewer than 130,000 clones, about 70% seen once. CDR1 SGHNT and CDR2 YYREEE come from the germline V gene (reference sequence). The CDR3 has 15 residues. The junction had 4 bases not matched to a gene; V was cut back by 0 bases and J by 3 bases. The sample comprised PBMCs. The source of this sequence is a man in his fifties in good health and CMV-seropositive. The chain recombines TRBV5-4 with TRBJ1-2; 8 nucleotides align to TRBD1. The CDR3 is CASSLGDRLYYGYTF. CDR3 coding DNA: TGTGCCAGCAGCTTGGGGGACAGGCTCTACTATGGCTACACCTTC.